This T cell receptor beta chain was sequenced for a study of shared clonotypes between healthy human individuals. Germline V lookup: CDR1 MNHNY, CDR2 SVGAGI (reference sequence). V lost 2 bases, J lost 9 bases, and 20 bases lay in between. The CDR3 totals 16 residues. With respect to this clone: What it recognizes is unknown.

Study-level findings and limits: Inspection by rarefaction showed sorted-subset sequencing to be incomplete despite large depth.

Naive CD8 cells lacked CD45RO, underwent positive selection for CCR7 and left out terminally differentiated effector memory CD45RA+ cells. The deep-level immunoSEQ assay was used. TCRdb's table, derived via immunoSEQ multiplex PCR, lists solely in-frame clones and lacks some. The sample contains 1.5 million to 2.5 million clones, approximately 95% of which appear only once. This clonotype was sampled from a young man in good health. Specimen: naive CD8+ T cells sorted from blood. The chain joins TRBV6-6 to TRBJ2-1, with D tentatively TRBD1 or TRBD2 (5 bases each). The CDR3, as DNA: TGTGCCAGCAGTTACGGGCTAGTCAGGGAGAGGGCTGAGCAGTTCTTC. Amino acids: CASSYGLVRERAEQFF.